This TCR beta chain was identified during a study of shared clonotypes between healthy human individuals. V dropped 3 bases and J dropped 6 bases, with 7 bases sitting between them. CDR1 and CDR2 from the germline V gene are WNHNN and SYGVQD (reference sequence). The CDR3 sequence is 12 residues long. Sorted-subset replicate PCR reactions contained 200 ng DNA, corresponding to some 29,000 T cell genomes. TCRdb's table, derived via immunoSEQ multiplex PCR, lists solely in-frame clones and lacks some. This table has 2 million to 2.5 million clones, roughly 93% appearing once. The rearrangement joins TRBV10-1 to TRBJ2-3; D ambiguous. The specimen sequenced was naive CD4+ T cells from PBMCs. The sample's subset: CD45RA+ positively selected. The source of this sequence is a man aged 18 to 29 in good health. Some clones in this sample may be carry-over from other donors' samples. The CDR3 region has the DNA TGCGCCAGCAGTGATACCCCTGATACGCAGTATTTT. It yields the protein CASSDTPDTQYF.